One sample yielded the 16 T cell receptor beta chains listed below, sequenced in a study of response to subunit inactivated influenza vaccine. One entry per CDR3 protein, called by TCRdb with MiXCR from the RT-PCR reads. The table has roughly 500,000 distinct CDR3 sequences, approximately 15% seen once. The sample in question was CD4+ T cells sorted from PBMCs, obtained about 23 months after vaccination. Receptor source: a man aged 50-75 years who received an inactivated influenza vaccine.

The gene calls are TRBV10-3 and TRBJ2-5; D uncertain. Trimming cost V 0 bases and J 1 base, with 12 bases left between them. Germline V CDR1 and CDR2: ENHRY, SYGVKD. The CDR3 totals 16 residues. CDR3: CAISESLGRPQETQYF. As DNA, the CDR3 is TGTGCCATCAGTGAGTCTTTGGGCAGGCCCCAAGAGACCCAGTACTTC.

This chain links TRBV29-1 with TRBJ1-2; tentatively, D is TRBD1 (5 bases). The CDR3 length is 13 residues. V lost 3 bases and J lost 2, with 10 bases in between. Germline CDR1 and CDR2: SQVTM and ANQGSEA. The CDR3 loop reads CSVDSGTNYGYTF. DNA for the CDR3: TGCAGCGTTGATTCAGGGACCAACTATGGCTACACCTTC.

This clonotype was observed many times. V is TRBV29-1 and J is TRBJ2-3; D is perhaps TRBD1 or TRBD2 (5 bases each). This CDR3 is built from 14 residues. Germline V gene data show CDR1 as SQVTM and CDR2 as ANQGSEA. V lost 4 bases and J lost 2, with 13 bases in between. The chain's CDR3 is CSVGRGRNTDTQYF. CDR3 DNA sequence: TGCAGCGTTGGTCGGGGCCGTAACACAGATACGCAGTATTTT.

There are a few counts of this clonotype. The rearrangement links TRBV10-3 to TRBJ1-2, with 7 bases lining up with TRBD1. CDR1 ENHRY and CDR2 SYGVKD come from the germline V gene. The CDR3 sequence is 13 residues long. V lost 10 bases and J lost 1; bases outside the gene matches: 6. The CDR3 protein is CATGTVNNYGYTF. CDR3 DNA sequence: TGTGCCACTGGGACAGTCAATAACTATGGCTACACCTTC.

The J gene is TRBJ1-2, the V gene TRBV29-1, with D perhaps matching TRBD1 (6 bases). There are 12 residues in the CDR3. Germline CDR1 reads SQVTM; CDR2 reads ANQGSEA. The V end was cut by 6 bases, the J end by 2 bases, with 10 bases between. CDR3 coding DNA: TGCAGCGTCCCGACAGGAAACTATGGCTACACCTTC. It codes for CSVPTGNYGYTF.

This clonotype was counted at least ten times. The chain joins TRBV4-3 to TRBJ2-1; 10 nucleotides agree with TRBD1. The germline V gene has CDR1 LGHNA and CDR2 YSLEER. This CDR3 region has 15 residues. The V gene end was trimmed by 1 base and the J gene end by 4 bases; junction bases not matched to a gene: 1. The CDR3 DNA is TGCGCCAGCAGCCAAGGGGGACAGGGGTACAATGAGCAGTTCTTC. Translated, it gives CASSQGGQGYNEQFF.

V gene TRBV9 combines with J gene TRBJ2-1; D unclear. V was clipped by 0 bases and J by 2 bases, with 12 bases between them. Per the germline V gene, CDR1 is SGDLS and CDR2 is YYNGEE. CDR3 size: 16 residues. For the CDR3, the DNA is TGTGCCAGCAGCGTAGCTACTCCCACGGCCTACAATGAGCAGTTCTTC. This sequence encodes CASSVATPTAYNEQFF. The full variable domain, with the rest looked up from reference TRBV9 and TRBJ2-1, is DSGVTQTPKHLITATGQRVTLRCSPRSGDLSVYWYQQSLDQGLQFLIQYYNGEERAKGNILERFSAQQFPDLHSELNLSSLELGDSALYFCASSVATPTAYNEQFFGPGTRLTVL.

Only a few counts were recorded for this clonotype. This chain links TRBV12-3 or TRBV12-4 with TRBJ2-1; D ambiguous. The CDR3 sequence is 13 residues long. V gave up 2 bases and J gave up 7 bases, with 9 bases separating them. The chain's CDR3 is CASSLKIENEQFF. The DNA for the CDR3 is TGTGCCAGCAGTTTAAAAATCGAGAATGAGCAGTTCTTC.

Only a few counts were recorded for this clonotype. The CDR3 nucleotides read TGTGCCAGCAGTTTGAGGGCCGCGGGCACAGATACGCAGTATTTT. Translated: CASSLRAAGTDTQYF. This sequence joins TRBV12-3 or TRBV12-4 and TRBJ2-3; D is possibly TRBD2 (5 bases). This CDR3 is built from 15 residues. Trimming took off 3 bases at V and 1 base at J, with 11 bases between the two ends.

The rearrangement links TRBV7-2 to TRBJ2-7; no clear D. CDR3 length: 12 amino acids. V gave up 5 bases and J gave up 4 bases, with 9 bases separating them. Looked up from germline, CDR1 is SGHTA and CDR2 is FQGNSA. CDR3 DNA sequence: TGTGCCAGCAGCCCCAACAGATACGAGCAGTACTTC. It is translated as CASSPNRYEQYF.

The table lists this clonotype with many counts. CDR3 DNA sequence: TGTGCCAGCAACAACAGGGGGATCGACAATGAGCAGTTCTTC. It yields the protein CASNNRGIDNEQFF. The chain links TRBV7-2 to TRBJ2-1; 8 bases line up with TRBD1. The J segment lost 5 bases and the V segment lost 7 bases, leaving 7 bases of the junction unmatched. The CDR3 runs to 14 residues. The germline V gene has CDR1 SGHTA and CDR2 FQGNSA.

The chain recombines TRBV12-3 or TRBV12-4 with TRBJ2-1; D is perhaps TRBD2 (6 bases). V was shortened by 3 bases and J by 1 base, with 7 bases between the two germline ends. The CDR3 length is 14 residues. The CDR3 sequence is CASSFRESYNEQFF. Written as DNA, the CDR3 is TGTGCCAGCAGTTTTCGGGAGTCCTACAATGAGCAGTTCTTC.

This clonotype showed up just a few times. The V gene is TRBV6-5, the J gene TRBJ2-3, with D possibly being TRBD2 (6 bases). CDR1 is MNHEY and CDR2 is SVGAGI in the germline V gene. The V end was cut by 0 bases, the J end by 4 bases, with 14 bases between. The length of the CDR3 is 16 residues. For the CDR3, the DNA is TGTGCCAGCAGTTACTCTCGTGCGACGGGAGCAGATACGCAGTATTTT. The encoded protein is CASSYSRATGADTQYF.

This clonotype was counted at least ten times. The chain has TRBV12-3 or TRBV12-4 and TRBJ2-1; 7 nucleotides align to TRBD1. Unmatched junction bases numbered 2, after V lost 2 bases and J lost 1 base. The CDR3 totals 15 residues. The CDR3 spells CASSLPGQSYNEQFF. As DNA, the CDR3 is TGTGCCAGCAGTTTACCGGGACAGTCCTACAATGAGCAGTTCTTC.

This clonotype was found many times. The chain carries TRBV4-1 and TRBJ1-4; 8 positions match TRBD1. V gave up 3 bases and J gave up 4 bases; unmatched junction bases: 10. The length of the CDR3 is 17 residues. From germline, CDR1 is MGHRA and CDR2 YSYEKL. The CDR3 DNA follows: TGCGCCAGCAGCCACATCCTGAGGACAGGGCGTAATGAAAAACTGTTTTTT. It encodes CASSHILRTGRNEKLFF.

This clonotype was detected ten times or more. The rearrangement uses TRBV12-3 or TRBV12-4 and TRBJ1-5; unclear D gene. The CDR3 runs to 14 residues. Trimming shortened V by 2 bases and J by 1 base, and 6 bases separated the two germline ends. The CDR3 DNA sequence: TGTGCCAGCAGTTTATCAGAAAGCAATCAGCCCCAGCATTTT. Protein product: CASSLSESNQPQHF.